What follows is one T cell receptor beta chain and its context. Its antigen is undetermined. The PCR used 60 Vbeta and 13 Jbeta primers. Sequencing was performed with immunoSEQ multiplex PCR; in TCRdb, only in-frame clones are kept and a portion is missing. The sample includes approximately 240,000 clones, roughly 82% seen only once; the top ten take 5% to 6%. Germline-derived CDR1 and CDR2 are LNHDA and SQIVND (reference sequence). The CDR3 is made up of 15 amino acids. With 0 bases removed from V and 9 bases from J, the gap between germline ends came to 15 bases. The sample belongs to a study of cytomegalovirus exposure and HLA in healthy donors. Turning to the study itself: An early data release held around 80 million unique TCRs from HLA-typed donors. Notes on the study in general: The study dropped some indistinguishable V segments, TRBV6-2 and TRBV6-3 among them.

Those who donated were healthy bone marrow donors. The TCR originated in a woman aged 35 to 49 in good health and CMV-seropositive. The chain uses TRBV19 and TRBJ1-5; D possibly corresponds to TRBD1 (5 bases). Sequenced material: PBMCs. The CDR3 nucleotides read TGTGCCAGTAGTATAGAGGACGGGGGGATCGCGCCCCAGCATTTT. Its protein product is CASSIEDGGIAPQHF. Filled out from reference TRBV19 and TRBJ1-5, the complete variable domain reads DGGITQSPKYLFRKEGQNVTLSCEQNLNHDAMYWYRQDPGQGLRLIYYSQIVNDFQKGDIAEGYSVSREKKESFPLTVTSAQKNPTAFYLCASSIEDGGIAPQHFGDGTRLSIL.